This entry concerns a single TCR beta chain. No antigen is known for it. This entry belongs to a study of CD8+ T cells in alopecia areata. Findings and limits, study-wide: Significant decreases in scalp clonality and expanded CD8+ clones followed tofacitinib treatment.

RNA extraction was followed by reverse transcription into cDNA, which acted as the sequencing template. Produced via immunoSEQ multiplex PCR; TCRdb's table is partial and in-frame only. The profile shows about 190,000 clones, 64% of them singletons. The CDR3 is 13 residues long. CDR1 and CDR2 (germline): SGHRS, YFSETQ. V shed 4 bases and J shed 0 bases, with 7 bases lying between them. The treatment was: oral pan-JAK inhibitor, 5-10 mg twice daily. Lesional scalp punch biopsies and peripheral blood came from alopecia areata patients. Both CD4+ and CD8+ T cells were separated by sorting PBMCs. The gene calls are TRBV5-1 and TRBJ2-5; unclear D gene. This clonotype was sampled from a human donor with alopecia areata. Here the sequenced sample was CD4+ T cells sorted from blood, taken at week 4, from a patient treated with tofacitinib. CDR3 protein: CASSNRDQETQYF. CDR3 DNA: TGCGCCAGCAGCAACCGGGACCAAGAGACCCAGTACTTC.